This T cell receptor beta chain was identified in a study of PD-1 blockade in mismatch repair-deficient tumors. Study-level information: Enrolled about 2012-2016, patients had progressing, pretreated mismatch repair-deficient cancers of 12 types.

Three pembrolizumab responders had their TCRs sequenced. Method: immunoSEQ multiplex PCR; TCRdb's copy keeps in-frame clones and lacks some. Of about 63,000 clones in the sample, 88% were seen once. V lost 7 bases and J 1 base, leaving 10 bases between the germline ends. The CDR3 extends over 14 amino acids. Germline V lookup: CDR1 LGHNT, CDR2 FRNRAP. As for this clone: Its specificity is unknown.

Points from the study as a whole: Tumor-resident clones, often absent from pretreatment blood, expanded after pembrolizumab and then contracted.

The chain recombines TRBV12-5 with TRBJ2-2; either TRBD1 or TRBD2 may fit D (6 bases each). This TCR derives from an adult with mismatch repair-deficient cancer. Sequenced here: peripheral blood, sampled 52 weeks after starting pembrolizumab. DNA for the CDR3: TGTGCTAGTGCCGGGGGACAGAACACCGGGGAGCTGTTTTTT. Protein product: CASAGGQNTGELFF.